The source of this T cell receptor beta chain is a study of Ad26.COV2.S vaccination and SARS-CoV-2 variants. The CDR3 runs to 17 residues. Germline lookup yields CDR1 KGHDR and CDR2 SFDVKD. Trimming stripped 7 bases from V and 0 bases from J, with 18 bases between. Treatment defined: about 20 received Ad26.COV2.S at low or high dose, single or two shots; 5 received placebo; per-sample allocation not given. Collection of the samples took place on day 63 after the first injection of vaccine or placebo. An adult of 18-55 years in Boston served as donor. Data came from immunoSEQ multiplex PCR; TCRdb stores just in-frame clones and leaves some out. The sample shows some 480,000 clones, roughly nine tenths of them seen only once.

The specimen comprised peripheral blood, sampled in a trial of Ad26.COV2.S vaccine versus placebo. This receptor was identified in a person between 18 and 65 years old who received the Ad26.COV2.S COVID-19 vaccine or a placebo. The rearrangement uses TRBV24-1 and TRBJ2-1; D ambiguous. The CDR3 loop is CATSDRGVSSSYNEQFF. The CDR3 DNA sequence: TGTGCCACCAGCGACCGTGGCGTCTCGAGCTCCTACAATGAGCAGTTCTTC.